Presented here are 22 T cell receptor beta chains from one specimen sequenced in a study of identical twins. TCRdb passed the 5' RACE reads through MiXCR, listing each CDR3 protein once. The sample includes some 190,000 distinct CDR3 sequences, approximately 15% of them seen just once. This same sample was also taken into another study, of T cells expressing NK-cell markers.

Sequenced: CD8+ T cells sorted from blood. These receptors all stem from a woman aged 18-35 years in good health.

The J gene is TRBJ2-1, the V gene TRBV25-1; D not certain. The CDR3 runs to 12 residues. Looked up from germline, CDR1 is MGHDK and CDR2 is SYGVNS. V was clipped by 7 bases and J by 5 bases, with 9 bases between them. The CDR3 sequence is CASMFQNNEQFF. CDR3 nucleotide sequence: TGTGCCAGCATGTTCCAGAACAATGAGCAGTTCTTC.

This clonotype showed up just a few times. The chain recombines TRBV6-2 or TRBV6-3 with TRBJ1-1; D is unclear. This CDR3 has 12 amino acids. The germline V and J ends were trimmed by 2 bases and 4 bases, with 5 bases remaining between them. In germline, CDR1 is MNHEY, CDR2 SVGEGT. CDR3 coding DNA: TGTGCCAGCAGTTACACAGCCACTGAAGCTTTCTTT. Encoded protein: CASSYTATEAFF.

In its sample, this clonotype was seen a few times. V is TRBV6-5 and J is TRBJ1-1; 8 nucleotides line up with TRBD1. Germline V gene lookup returns CDR1 MNHEY and CDR2 SVGAGI. J gave up 4 bases and V 2 bases, and 3 bases lay outside the gene matches. CDR3 length: 14 amino acids. CDR3 protein: CASSYVQGGTEAFF. CDR3 DNA: TGTGCCAGCAGTTACGTACAGGGGGGCACTGAAGCTTTCTTT.

The rearrangement links TRBV5-5 to TRBJ2-1, with 8 bases aligning to TRBD1. The V segment lost 4 bases and the J segment 8 bases; nucleotides outside the gene matches: 2. The CDR3 has 12 amino acids. The V gene's germline CDR1 is SGHKS and CDR2 YYEKEE (reference sequence). CDR3 sequence: CASSAGGHEQFF. The CDR3 DNA follows: TGTGCCAGCAGCGCAGGGGGCCATGAGCAGTTCTTC. Combining the CDR3 with reference TRBV5-5 and TRBJ2-1 gives the whole variable domain DAGVTQSPTHLIKTRGQQVTLRCSPISGHKSVSWYQQVLGQGPQFIFQYYEKEERGRGNFPDRFSARQFPNYSSELNVNALLLGDSALYLCASSAGGHEQFFGPGTRLTVL.

This clonotype was detected only a few times. The rearrangement joins TRBV5-1 to TRBJ2-2; 8 nucleotides line up with TRBD1. Germline CDR1 SGHRS, CDR2 YFSETQ. The CDR3 has 15 residues. After removal of 2 bases from V and 6 bases from J, the junction contained 6 bases not matched to a gene. DNA of the CDR3: TGCGCCAGCAGCTTTACAGGGGGGATCGCCGGGGAGCTGTTTTTT. It translates to CASSFTGGIAGELFF.

The sample holds a few counts of this clonotype. The J gene is TRBJ2-5, the V gene TRBV12-3 or TRBV12-4; the D gene is possibly TRBD1 (6 bases). The CDR3 spans 15 residues. Trimming cost V 6 bases and J 7 bases, with 21 bases left between them. This chain's CDR3 is CASSDTLDRTGTQYF. The DNA of the CDR3 is TGTGCCAGCAGCGATACCCTAGACAGGACGGGGACCCAGTACTTC.

The DNA for the CDR3 is TGCAGTGCTAGTAGGACCGGGGTTCCACCCGGGGAGCTGTTTTTT. This sequence encodes CSASRTGVPPGELFF. The rearrangement uses TRBV20-1 and TRBJ2-2; possible D gene TRBD2, 5 bases. Trimming shortened V by 3 bases and J by 6 bases, and 17 bases separated the two germline ends. CDR3 size: 15 residues. Germline lookup yields CDR1 DFQATT and CDR2 SNEGSKA (reference sequence).

J is TRBJ2-4 and V is TRBV9; 8 bases match TRBD1. The CDR3 length is 17 residues. Per the germline V gene, CDR1 is SGDLS and CDR2 is YYNGEE. The V and J ends lost 3 bases and 0 bases, in that order; junction bases with no gene match: 8. CDR3 bases: TGTGCCAGCAGCGCCGGGACAGGATTTCTAGCCAAAAACATTCAGTACTTC. It specifies CASSAGTGFLAKNIQYF. The full variable domain, completed using reference TRBV9 and TRBJ2-4, is DSGVTQTPKHLITATGQRVTLRCSPRSGDLSVYWYQQSLDQGLQFLIQYYNGEERAKGNILERFSAQQFPDLHSELNLSSLELGDSALYFCASSAGTGFLAKNIQYFGAGTRLSVL.

This clonotype came up a few times. The chain links TRBV29-1 to TRBJ2-3; D unresolved. With 6 bases removed from V and 2 bases from J, the gap between germline ends came to 6 bases. There are 11 residues in the CDR3. Germline values: CDR1 SQVTM, CDR2 ANQGSEA. The CDR3 spells CSVADTDTQYF. Here the CDR3 DNA reads TGCAGCGTAGCCGACACAGATACGCAGTATTTT.

The rearrangement links TRBV12-3 or TRBV12-4 to TRBJ2-5; no clear D gene. Between the trimmed V and J ends, which lost 2 bases and 3 bases, there was a span of 7 bases. The CDR3 has 13 amino acids. CDR3 protein: CASSLLVKETQYF. Written as DNA, the CDR3 is TGTGCCAGCAGTTTACTAGTGAAAGAGACCCAGTACTTC.

The V and J genes are TRBV9 and TRBJ2-3, with 8 positions matching TRBD2. CDR3 length equals 13 residues. Germline loops: CDR1 SGDLS, CDR2 YYNGEE. Trimming removed 0 bases from V and 15 bases from J; junction bases left unmatched: 9. Here the CDR3 reads CASSVVTSGSAYF. In nucleotides, the CDR3 is TGTGCCAGCAGCGTAGTAACGAGCGGGAGTGCATATTTT.

The V and J genes are TRBV29-1 and TRBJ2-2; D tentatively reads TRBD1 or TRBD2 (5 bases each). The length of the CDR3 is 14 residues. Between the trimmed V and J ends, which lost 4 bases and 3 bases, there was a span of 12 bases. Germline V gene lookup returns CDR1 SQVTM and CDR2 ANQGSEA. The CDR3 coding sequence is TGCAGCGTTGTGGGGGTGGCGGACACCGGGGAGCTGTTTTTT. This gives the protein CSVVGVADTGELFF.

This chain joins TRBV9 and TRBJ1-2, with D tentatively TRBD1 (6 bases). CDR3 length equals 15 residues. V lost 0 bases, J lost 2 bases, and 11 bases lay in between. CDR1 is SGDLS, CDR2 YYNGEE, per germline. This CDR3 reads CASSVGDTLNYGYTF. The CDR3 DNA is TGTGCCAGCAGCGTAGGGGACACACTCAACTATGGCTACACCTTC.

In this sample, this clonotype turned up a few times. The genes are TRBV6-4 and TRBJ2-1, with D possibly matching TRBD2 (6 bases). The V end was cut by 3 bases, the J end by 6 bases, with 15 bases between. The CDR3 contains 15 residues. CDR1 MRHNA and CDR2 SNTAGT come from the germline V gene. The CDR3 DNA follows: TGTGCCAGCAGTGAATCGTCGGGACTCATCAATGAGCAGTTCTTC. It codes for CASSESSGLINEQFF.

The chain combines TRBV7-9 with TRBJ1-4, with D unclear. The germline V gene has CDR1 SEHNR and CDR2 FQNEAQ (reference sequence). CDR3 size: 14 residues. V dropped 3 bases and J dropped 5 bases, with 10 bases sitting between them. This CDR3 reads CASSLTDGNEKLFF. As DNA, the CDR3 is TGTGCCAGCAGCTTGACGGATGGAAATGAAAAACTGTTTTTT.

V is TRBV7-9 and J is TRBJ2-7; D perhaps matches TRBD1 (5 bases). Germline loops: CDR1 SEHNR, CDR2 FQNEAQ (reference sequence). CDR3 size: 16 residues. With 5 bases removed from V and 1 base from J, the gap between germline ends came to 18 bases. The CDR3 reads CASSPALTGRSYEQYF. For the CDR3, the DNA is TGTGCCAGCAGCCCGGCGCTAACAGGCCGTTCCTACGAGCAGTACTTC. The full variable domain, with the rest looked up from reference TRBV7-9 and TRBJ2-7, is DTGVSQNPRHKITKRGQNVTFRCDPISEHNRLYWYRQTLGQGPEFLTYFQNEAQLEKSRLLSDRFSAERPKGSFSTLEIQRTEQGDSAMYLCASSPALTGRSYEQYFGPGTRLTVT.

The chain recombines TRBV5-5 with TRBJ2-7; 10 positions match TRBD2. Germline-derived CDR1 and CDR2 are SGHKS and YYEKEE (reference sequence). This CDR3 is built from 17 residues. V shed 2 bases, J shed 4 bases, and the junction held 12 bases outside the gene matches. For the CDR3, the DNA is TGTGCCAGCAGCTTACTATCTAGCGGGAGCGGGGTTTACGAGCAGTACTTC. Translation: CASSLLSSGSGVYEQYF. Full variable domain (outside the CDR3, taken from reference TRBV5-5 and TRBJ2-7): DAGVTQSPTHLIKTRGQQVTLRCSPISGHKSVSWYQQVLGQGPQFIFQYYEKEERGRGNFPDRFSARQFPNYSSELNVNALLLGDSALYLCASSLLSSGSGVYEQYFGPGTRLTVT.

The V call is TRBV7-2, the J call TRBJ2-5; D might be TRBD1 or TRBD2, each matching 5 bases. CDR3 length: 15 residues. The V end was cut by 5 bases, the J end by 2 bases, with 15 bases between. Germline V gene lookup returns CDR1 SGHTA and CDR2 FQGNSA. Here the CDR3 DNA reads TGTGCCAGCAGCCCCGGAGGCTGGGGGCAAGAGACCCAGTACTTC. Its translation: CASSPGGWGQETQYF. Variable domain in full (rest from reference TRBV7-2 and TRBJ2-5): GAGVSQSPSNKVTEKGKDVELRCDPISGHTALYWYRQSLGQGLEFLIYFQGNSAPDKSGLPSDRFSAERTGGSVSTLTIQRTQQEDSAVYLCASSPGGWGQETQYFGPGTRLLVL.

Only a few counts were recorded for this clonotype. The chain employs TRBV9 and TRBJ2-1; D gene uncertain. This CDR3 spans 11 amino acids. The V end lost 3 bases, the J end lost 8 bases, and 6 bases lay between the germline ends. Germline assignment: CDR1 SGDLS and CDR2 YYNGEE. CDR3 DNA: TGTGCCAGCAGCGAGGAACATGAGCAGTTCTTC. Translation: CASSEEHEQFF. Combining the CDR3 with reference TRBV9 and TRBJ2-1 gives the whole variable domain DSGVTQTPKHLITATGQRVTLRCSPRSGDLSVYWYQQSLDQGLQFLIQYYNGEERAKGNILERFSAQQFPDLHSELNLSSLELGDSALYFCASSEEHEQFFGPGTRLTVL.

The chain employs TRBV19 and TRBJ1-6, with D uncertain. The CDR3 has 13 amino acids. Germline CDR1 LNHDA, CDR2 SQIVND (reference sequence). Trimming removed 5 bases at V and 9 bases at J, with 11 bases between. CDR3 in DNA: TGTGCCAGTAGTGCCCTGGGCGTTTCACCCCTCCACTTT. It specifies CASSALGVSPLHF.

The chain carries TRBV12-3 or TRBV12-4 and TRBJ1-1; D is undetermined. This CDR3 contains 13 residues. Deletions cut 7 bases from V and 0 bases from J, with 9 bases between. This chain's CDR3 is CASKYSMNTEAFF. The CDR3 DNA reads as TGTGCCAGCAAATATTCGATGAACACTGAAGCTTTCTTT.

This clonotype has just a few counts. The chain has TRBV12-3 or TRBV12-4 and TRBJ2-1; TRBD1 agrees at 11 bases. This CDR3 comprises 14 residues. With V trimmed by 1 base and J by 12 bases, 5 bases remained unmatched. In DNA, the CDR3 is TGTGCCAGCAGTTTAGGGACAGGGGGCTTCGGGCAGTTCTTC. It specifies CASSLGTGGFGQFF.